This entry describes one TCR beta chain. Its antigen is currently unknown. This specimen comes from a study of CD4+ T cells in melanoma. Study-wide points: In melanoma, neoantigen-specific CD4+ T cells reportedly differed in differentiation state. A reported correlation linked neoantigen-specific CD4+ T cells to CD8+, macrophage and B cell function.

The V gene's germline CDR1 is SGHNT and CDR2 YYREEE (reference sequence). V gave up 6 bases and J gave up 8 bases, with 14 bases separating them. The CDR3 has 13 residues. TCRdb's table, derived via immunoSEQ multiplex PCR, lists solely in-frame clones and lacks some. The top ten clones hold over 15% of a sample with some 13,000 clones, around 72% of them seen once. The receptor was derived from a human donor with melanoma. Source material: cells from a culture (not recorded whether cultured in vitro). The chain is built from TRBV5-4 and TRBJ1-4, with D possibly being TRBD1 (6 bases). DNA of the CDR3: TGTGCCAGCACCACTGAGGGGGGGGAAAAACTGTTTTTT. Translating gives CASTTEGGEKLFF.